This passage covers 31 T cell receptor beta chains from one sample sequenced in a study of vaccination effects on CD4 cells after COVID-19. These receptors lack a known antigen. Culture proceeded for 10 days, and CD4+ T cells were then isolated. The participants, recipients of two vaccine doses, got either BNT162b2 or mRNA-1273. Produced via immunoSEQ multiplex PCR; TCRdb's table is partial and in-frame only. The table lists about 73,000 clones, around 69% of them singletons. The specimen was CD4+ T cells from PBMCs cultured without peptide, collected after COVID-19 vaccination. These receptors all stem from a human donor who received a COVID-19 vaccine.

Here the CDR3 reads CASSRTYGDAYEQYV. CDR3 nucleotides: TGCGCCAGCAGCCGGACGTACGGGGACGCCTACGAGCAGTACGTC. This chain connects TRBV5-1 to TRBJ2-7; D is possibly TRBD1 or TRBD2 (5 bases each). The CDR3 is made up of 15 amino acids. Trimming took 4 bases from V and 2 from J, leaving 16 bases between them. Per germline, CDR1 SGHRS and CDR2 YFSETQ.

This clone was counted only a few times. The chain employs TRBV10-1 and TRBJ1-1, with 7 bases that match TRBD1. This CDR3 is 14 amino acids long. CDR1 WNHNN and CDR2 SYGVQD come from the germline V gene (reference sequence). With 2 bases clipped from V and 5 bases from J, the junction kept 5 bases outside the gene matches. CDR3 sequence reads: CASSEATGMTEAFF. In DNA, the CDR3 is TGCGCCAGCAGTGAGGCGACAGGGATGACTGAAGCTTTCTTT.

The chain combines TRBV19 with TRBJ1-2; D possibly corresponds to TRBD1 (5 bases). V was pared by 6 bases and J by 3 bases, with 14 bases between. The CDR3 totals 14 residues. Germline V gives CDR1 LNHDA, CDR2 SQIVND (reference sequence). The DNA of the CDR3 is TGTGCCAGTAGGACGGCAGGGAGAGACTATGGCTACACCTTC. Translation: CASRTAGRDYGYTF.

The chain combines TRBV19 with TRBJ1-2, with 7 bases matching TRBD1. Unmatched junction bases numbered 4, after V lost 6 bases and J lost 3 bases. Germline assignment: CDR1 LNHDA and CDR2 SQIVND (reference sequence). This CDR3 has 13 residues. The CDR3 sequence: CASRTGSHYGYTF. Written as DNA, the CDR3 is TGTGCCAGTAGGACAGGGAGTCACTATGGCTACACCTTC.

V is TRBV19 and J is TRBJ2-2, with 8 bases fitting TRBD1. This CDR3 region has 13 residues. J was trimmed by 5 bases and V by 7 bases; bases with no gene match: 3. The germline V gene encodes CDR1 LNHDA and CDR2 SQIVND (reference sequence). This CDR3 is CASNRQGTGELFF. CDR3 bases: TGTGCCAGTAATAGACAGGGGACCGGGGAGCTGTTTTTT.

This clone occurred once. This chain connects TRBV2 to TRBJ1-2, with D possibly matching TRBD1 (5 bases). Germline V CDR1 and CDR2: SNHLY, FYNNEI. V gave up 8 bases and J gave up 1 base, with 8 bases separating them. The CDR3 is made up of 12 amino acids. CDR3 residues: CASDRGNYGYTF. The CDR3 nucleotides read TGTGCCAGCGACAGAGGTAACTATGGCTACACCTTC.

V and J are TRBV3-1 (or the pseudogene TRBV3-2) and TRBJ2-2; 12 nucleotides agree with TRBD1. Losses at the gene ends were 4 bases for V and 7 bases for J; bases not matched to a gene: 16. This CDR3 comprises 19 residues. Germline V gives CDR1 LGHDT, CDR2 YNNKEL (reference sequence). This CDR3 reads CASSRSRPGQGAPGGELFF. The CDR3 nucleotides are TGTGCCAGCAGCCGCTCTAGACCGGGACAGGGGGCGCCGGGCGGGGAGCTGTTTTTT.

This chain links TRBV5-1 with TRBJ2-3, with D perhaps TRBD2 (6 bases). Germline V lookup: CDR1 SGHRS, CDR2 YFSETQ. This CDR3 is 16 amino acids long. V shed 1 base and J shed 0 bases, with 12 bases lying between them. CDR3 sequence: CASSLWGGVSTDTQYF. The CDR3 nucleotides read TGCGCCAGCAGCTTGTGGGGCGGGGTTAGCACAGATACGCAGTATTTT. Combining the CDR3 with reference TRBV5-1 and TRBJ2-3 gives the whole variable domain KAGVTQTPRYLIKTRGQQVTLSCSPISGHRSVSWYQQTPGQGLQFLFEYFSETQRNKGNFPGRFSGRQFSNSRSEMNVSTLELGDSALYLCASSLWGGVSTDTQYFGPGTRLTVL.

A few counts support this clone. The chain couples TRBV25-1 to TRBJ2-2, with D possibly being TRBD1 (5 bases). The CDR3 consists of 16 residues. Germline assignment: CDR1 MGHDK and CDR2 SYGVNS. Trimming removed 3 bases from V and 5 bases from J, with 16 bases in between. The CDR3 DNA is TGTGCCAGCAGTGAGCTGAAACAGGCAAGGACCGGGGAGCTGTTTTTT. Its translation: CASSELKQARTGELFF.

V gene TRBV2 combines with J gene TRBJ2-5; tentatively, D is TRBD2 (7 bases). The CDR3 consists of 17 residues. Trimming took off 8 bases at V and 5 bases at J, with 27 bases between the two ends. Germline CDR1 is SNHLY and CDR2 is FYNNEI. CDR3 sequence reads: CASLFARSGGGGETQYF. DNA of the CDR3: TGTGCCAGCTTATTCGCACGGTCGGGGGGCGGCGGGGAGACCCAGTACTTC.

The table lists this clone with a few counts. The V and J genes are TRBV6-5 and TRBJ1-5; 7 bases agree with TRBD1. This CDR3 spans 14 amino acids. Germline-derived CDR1 and CDR2 are MNHEY and SVGAGI. The V gene end was trimmed by 10 bases and the J gene end by 2 bases; junction bases not matched to a gene: 8. Here the CDR3 DNA reads TGTGCCACTACAACAGGACAGGGCAATCAGCCCCAGCATTTT. Its translation is CATTTGQGNQPQHF.

V gene TRBV12-3 or TRBV12-4 combines with J gene TRBJ2-1; D uncertain. This CDR3 is 11 amino acids long. V shed 6 bases and J shed 7 bases, with 7 bases lying between them. CDR3 protein: CASRGKNEQFF. The CDR3 nucleotides read TGTGCCAGCAGGGGGAAAAATGAGCAGTTCTTC.

The rearrangement joins TRBV19 to TRBJ2-3; D unclear. Looked up from germline, CDR1 is LNHDA and CDR2 is SQIVND (reference sequence). V gave up 7 bases and J gave up 2 bases, with 16 bases separating them. The CDR3 is 15 amino acids. CDR3 nucleotides: TGTGCCAGTACCCTGAGGCCCGGAGACACAGATACGCAGTATTTT. Translating gives CASTLRPGDTDTQYF.

This clone is a singleton in its sample. The genes are TRBV11-2 and TRBJ2-1; D is ambiguous. The V gene's germline CDR1 is SGHAT and CDR2 FQNNGV. V lost 7 bases, J lost 0 bases, and 7 bases lay in between. The CDR3 has 13 amino acids. The CDR3 here is CASTSPSYNEQFF. The CDR3 DNA sequence: TGTGCCAGCACCTCCCCCTCCTACAATGAGCAGTTCTTC.

The chain links TRBV28 to TRBJ1-2; unclear D gene. Germline loops: CDR1 MDHEN, CDR2 SYDVKM. V lost 3 bases to trimming and J lost 4 bases, with 6 bases between them. The CDR3 covers 12 residues. The CDR3 DNA follows: TGTGCCAGCAGTTTTGGCTCCTATGGCTACACCTTC. Its translation is CASSFGSYGYTF.

This clone was found a few times. V and J are TRBV7-2 and TRBJ2-1, with unresolved D. V lost 2 bases and J 5 bases, leaving 13 bases between the germline ends. Germline CDR1 SGHTA, CDR2 FQGNSA. There are 15 residues in the CDR3. Written as DNA, the CDR3 is TGTGCCAGCAGCTTATCCGGGCAGAACCACAATGAGCAGTTCTTC. Translated: CASSLSGQNHNEQFF.

The chain links TRBV6-6 to TRBJ1-5; D unresolved. Trimming cost V 2 bases and J 6 bases, with 8 bases left between them. The CDR3 runs to 13 residues. Germline loops: CDR1 MNHNY, CDR2 SVGAGI (reference sequence). CDR3 protein: CASSYREFQPQHF. The CDR3 DNA reads as TGTGCCAGCAGTTACAGGGAGTTTCAGCCCCAGCATTTT.

This clone has just a few counts. The CDR3 DNA sequence: TGTGCCAGAAGCTTGGCTAATCAAGACACTTGCAATCAGCCCCAGCATTTT. Its protein is CARSLANQDTCNQPQHF. The genes are TRBV5-3 and TRBJ1-5; the D is unclear. TRBV5-3 is labeled an ORF, and its function is uncertain. Trimming shortened V by 0 bases and J by 2 bases, and 15 bases separated the two germline ends. The CDR3 is 17 amino acids.

The chain has TRBV7-7 and TRBJ2-2; weak D call: TRBD2 (5 bases). This CDR3 is built from 16 residues. CDR1 is SSHAT, CDR2 FNYEAQ, per germline (reference sequence). Trimming shortened V by 1 base and J by 6 bases, and 15 bases separated the two germline ends. CDR3 residues: CASSLVHPAVPGELFF. In DNA, the CDR3 is TGTGCCAGCAGCTTAGTGCACCCAGCGGTACCCGGGGAGCTGTTTTTT. Supplemented by reference TRBV7-7 and TRBJ2-2, the full variable domain reads GAGVSQSPRYKVTKRGQDVTLRCDPISSHATLYWYQQALGQGPEFLTYFNYEAQPDKSGLPSDRFSAERPEGSISTLTIQRTEQRDSAMYRCASSLVHPAVPGELFFGEGSRLTVL.

This clone was counted only a few times. In DNA, the CDR3 is TGTGCCAGCAGCGACAGGGTGGCCGGGGCCAACGTCCTGACTTTC. This translates into CASSDRVAGANVLTF. The V call is TRBV7-2, the J call TRBJ2-6; 7 positions agree with TRBD1. The CDR3 has 15 amino acids. Germline lookup yields CDR1 SGHTA and CDR2 FQGNSA. Trimming cost V 5 bases and J 4 bases; bases outside gene matches: 5.

The V and J genes are TRBV5-1 and TRBJ1-3; no reliable D call. V lost 1 base, J lost 8 bases, and 10 bases lay in between. The CDR3 loop spans 13 amino acids. Per germline, CDR1 SGHRS and CDR2 YFSETQ. CDR3 residues: CASSLSRVDTIYF. DNA of the CDR3: TGCGCCAGCAGCTTGTCGAGGGTAGACACCATATATTTT.

This rearrangement joins TRBV30 to TRBJ1-5; D call uncertain. V gave up 0 bases and J gave up 0 bases, with 6 bases separating them. The CDR3 spans 14 residues. Germline loops: CDR1 GTSNPN, CDR2 SVGIG (reference sequence). CDR3 sequence (DNA): TGTGCCTGGAGTGTAAAAGGTAGCAATCAGCCCCAGCATTTT. Translating it yields CAWSVKGSNQPQHF. Using reference TRBV30 and TRBJ1-5 for the parts outside the CDR3, the full variable domain is SQTIHQWPATLVQPVGSPLSLECTVEGTSNPNLYWYRQAAGRGLQLLFYSVGIGQISSEVPQNLSASRPQDRQFILSSKKLLLSDSGFYLCAWSVKGSNQPQHFGDGTRLSIL.

The chain combines TRBV28 with TRBJ2-5, with 8 nucleotides matching TRBD2. V dropped 8 bases and J dropped 2; count of bases not matched to a gene: 7. Germline CDR1 is MDHEN and CDR2 is SYDVKM. CDR3 size: 14 residues. CDR3 bases: TGTGCCAGCCGTACCGCGGGGGGACAAGAGACCCAGTACTTC. It yields the protein CASRTAGGQETQYF.

The chain couples TRBV6-6 to TRBJ1-1; D unresolved. Trimming took off 6 bases at V and 2 bases at J, with 19 bases between the two ends. The germline V gene has CDR1 MNHNY and CDR2 SVGAGI (reference sequence). There are 16 residues in the CDR3. CDR3 DNA sequence: TGTGCCAGCAGGCGTGGACCGTGGGAGTTAAACACTGAAGCTTTCTTT. This sequence encodes CASRRGPWELNTEAFF.

This clone was observed a handful of times. This chain uses TRBV4-2 with TRBJ1-1, with D perhaps TRBD1 (5 bases). The V end lost 0 bases, the J end lost 0 bases, and 11 bases lay between the germline ends. Germline CDR1 is LGHNA and CDR2 is YNFKEQ. This CDR3 contains 16 residues. The CDR3 reads CASSQEVAGLNTEAFF. CDR3 nucleotides: TGTGCCAGCAGCCAAGAGGTTGCAGGGCTGAACACTGAAGCTTTCTTT.

The J gene is TRBJ2-5, the V gene TRBV5-1, with D perhaps matching TRBD1 or TRBD2 (5 bases each). The CDR3 spans 14 residues. Trimming stripped 0 bases from V and 4 bases from J, with 10 bases between. The germline CDR1 and CDR2 sequences are SGHRS and YFSETQ. CDR3 sequence reads: CASSLVRDGETQYF. CDR3 nucleotides: TGCGCCAGCAGCTTGGTTAGGGACGGAGAGACCCAGTACTTC.

This chain connects TRBV4-1 to TRBJ1-5; 12 bases line up with TRBD1. Germline lookup yields CDR1 MGHRA and CDR2 YSYEKL. CDR3 length: 16 residues. J lost 7 bases, V lost 0 bases, and 4 bases had no gene match. CDR3 loop: CASSQEGTGGWQPQHF. The DNA of the CDR3 is TGCGCCAGCAGCCAAGAAGGGACAGGGGGCTGGCAGCCCCAGCATTTT.

The chain combines TRBV3-1 (or the pseudogene TRBV3-2) with TRBJ2-4; the D call may be TRBD1 or TRBD2 (5 bases each). There are 15 residues in the CDR3. Germline V gene data show CDR1 as LGHDT and CDR2 as YNNKEL (reference sequence). Trimming took 0 bases from V and 8 from J, leaving 14 bases between them. The CDR3 coding sequence is TGTGCCAGCAGCCAAGAGTTGGGGGTGGGGCACATTCAGTACTTC. As protein: CASSQELGVGHIQYF.

The chain couples TRBV5-1 to TRBJ2-1, with TRBD2 matching 11 bases. Trimming took 5 bases from V and 8 from J; bases not matched to a gene: 9. Germline values: CDR1 SGHRS, CDR2 YFSETQ. This CDR3 contains 15 residues. This chain's CDR3 is CASSPTSGGSHEQFF. CDR3 in DNA: TGCGCCAGCAGTCCTACTAGCGGGGGCTCCCATGAGCAGTTCTTC.

The chain recombines TRBV5-5 with TRBJ1-2; tentative D call: TRBD1 (6 bases). CDR3 length equals 17 residues. The V gene lost 6 bases and the J gene lost 0 bases, with 21 bases spanning the gap. Per the germline V gene, CDR1 is SGHKS and CDR2 is YYEKEE (reference sequence). The CDR3 DNA follows: TGTGCCAGCACCCCCCGGGACACTGCCCGAGCTAACTATGGCTACACCTTC. Residues: CASTPRDTARANYGYTF. The full variable domain, rest sourced from reference TRBV5-5 and TRBJ1-2, is DAGVTQSPTHLIKTRGQQVTLRCSPISGHKSVSWYQQVLGQGPQFIFQYYEKEERGRGNFPDRFSARQFPNYSSELNVNALLLGDSALYLCASTPRDTARANYGYTFGSGTRLTVV.

The chain has TRBV19 and TRBJ1-1; 7 bases agree with TRBD1. Trimming cost V 7 bases and J 5 bases; bases outside gene matches: 7. Per germline, CDR1 LNHDA and CDR2 SQIVND (reference sequence). The CDR3 sequence is 13 residues long. The CDR3 sequence is CASKNNRGTEAFF. CDR3 sequence (DNA): TGTGCCAGTAAAAACAACAGGGGAACTGAAGCTTTCTTT. Using reference TRBV19 and TRBJ1-1 for the parts outside the CDR3, the full variable domain is DGGITQSPKYLFRKEGQNVTLSCEQNLNHDAMYWYRQDPGQGLRLIYYSQIVNDFQKGDIAEGYSVSREKKESFPLTVTSAQKNPTAFYLCASKNNRGTEAFFGQGTRLTVV.